The rows below give T cell receptor beta chains drawn from one sample of a study of blood T cell repertoires in COVID-19. TCRdb's table, derived via immunoSEQ multiplex PCR, lists solely in-frame clones and lacks some. The sample yields 50,000 to 65,000 clones, approximately 86% seen once. Sequenced sample: peripheral blood. Receptors were obtained from a man aged 70-80 years with acute or convalescent COVID-19. Both conserved end residues are trimmed from each CDR3. Each record gives: J gene, CDR3 length, V gene, clone size, CDR3 protein. Only some rows state a clone size, as once, few, many or a class for expanded clones.

J: TRBJ2-3
length: 12
V: TRBV10-2
size: -
CDR3: ASSDSVPQDTQY

J: TRBJ2-3
length: 12
V: TRBV7-6
size: -
CDR3: ASSLVGEADTQY

J: TRBJ2-3
length: 14
V: TRBV5-1
size: -
CDR3: ASSPEAGGPTDTQY

J: TRBJ2-1
length: 13
V: TRBV7-9
size: once
CDR3: ASSSTRSSSVEQF

J: TRBJ2-1
length: 14
V: TRBV7-9
size: -
CDR3: ASSQAGGGGRNEQF

J: TRBJ1-5
length: 13
V: TRBV5-5
size: -
CDR3: ASRRGQGINQPQH

J: TRBJ2-7
length: 9
V: TRBV2
size: -
CDR3: ASTPGDEQY

J: TRBJ1-2
length: 13
V: TRBV6-2/TRBV6-3
size: -
CDR3: ASSTRSQSNYGYT

J: TRBJ2-1
length: 12
V: TRBV6-6
size: -
CDR3: ASSLLAGQNEQF

J: TRBJ2-3
length: 11
V: TRBV28
size: -
CDR3: ASSTSPAHAQY

J: TRBJ2-2
length: 14
V: TRBV11-3
size: once
CDR3: ASSLVSGKYTGELF

J: TRBJ2-7
length: 11
V: TRBV19
size: -
CDR3: ASSKSRDTEQY

J: TRBJ2-7
length: 13
V: TRBV7-9
size: few
CDR3: ASSLSRLSSYEQY

J: TRBJ2-1
length: 14
V: TRBV5-1
size: -
CDR3: ASGLDNRAGYNEQF

J: TRBJ2-2
length: 13
V: TRBV7-6
size: -
CDR3: ASRRDSLNTGELF

J: TRBJ2-1
length: 13
V: TRBV25-1
size: -
CDR3: ASSVGTKTVHEQF

J: TRBJ1-2
length: 12
V: TRBV6-5
size: -
CDR3: ASSGQGSAYGYT

J: TRBJ1-2
length: 11
V: TRBV19
size: -
CDR3: ATRTSGSYGYT

J: TRBJ1-1
length: 12
V: TRBV10-1
size: -
CDR3: AIRQGEMNTEAF

J: TRBJ2-2
length: 11
V: TRBV3-1/TRBV3-2
size: -
CDR3: ASSRRGTGELF

J: TRBJ2-3
length: 14
V: TRBV5-6
size: once
CDR3: ASSPDGLSSTDTQY

J: TRBJ1-1
length: 11
V: TRBV2
size: -
CDR3: ASIKGYNTEAF

J: TRBJ1-2
length: 11
V: TRBV12-3/TRBV12-4
size: -
CDR3: ASNREGPYGYT

J: TRBJ2-1
length: 11
V: TRBV3-1/TRBV3-2
size: -
CDR3: ASSLLASNEQF

J: TRBJ2-7
length: 14
V: TRBV5-1
size: -
CDR3: ASSLAVAGNTYEQY

J: TRBJ1-6
length: 11
V: TRBV2
size: -
CDR3: ASSRGGDSPLH

J: TRBJ1-1
length: 13
V: TRBV11-2
size: -
CDR3: ASSLFGGGNTEAF

J: TRBJ2-1
length: 13
V: TRBV11-2
size: -
CDR3: ASSLSGQTYNEQF

J: TRBJ2-3
length: 14
V: TRBV24-1
size: -
CDR3: ATSDLGGSLAFSRY

J: TRBJ2-1
length: 13
V: TRBV12-5
size: -
CDR3: ASGLEPTVYNEQF

J: TRBJ1-3
length: 11
V: TRBV27
size: -
CDR3: ASSRQAGNTIY

J: TRBJ2-6
length: 11
V: TRBV5-6
size: -
CDR3: ASSVHGANVLT

J: TRBJ2-7
length: 11
V: TRBV28
size: -
CDR3: AIEGQGVSKQY

J: TRBJ2-7
length: 12
V: TRBV6-5
size: -
CDR3: ASRATSGSYEQY

J: TRBJ2-2
length: 10
V: TRBV29-1
size: -
CDR3: SVEPGGGELF

J: TRBJ2-3
length: 13
V: TRBV6-5
size: once
CDR3: ASSTPGTPTDTQY